This entry describes one T cell receptor (beta chain). This clone has only one observation. Which antigen it targets is not known. Per-base quality was not reported, and no clone a single base away is much larger than it. The CDR3, from cysteine to phenylalanine, totals 17 residues. Only the CDR3 portion is preserved as DNA: 51 bases, with reading frame beginning at the first base. Trimming accounts for 2 bases at V and 7 bases at J, while the number of junction bases matched to no gene is 8. From the germline V gene (reference sequence), CDR1 is LNHDA and CDR2 is SQIVND. The sample originates from a study of blood T cell repertoires in COVID-19 (dated by TCRdb to 2019 to 2021). For the study in its entirety: Samples from collaborators originated in the United States, Italy and Spain and spanned both the acute and convalescent phases of COVID-19. The material from the prospective study consisted of cDNA or gDNA derived from T cells, B-cell-depleted T cells, or PBMCs. The dataset comprised deeply sampled blood TCRbeta repertoires from subjects exposed to, actively infected with, or recovered from COVID-19. The repertoires were made available in a free public database intended to serve as a resource for research on the immune response to SARS-CoV-2. The samples were drawn from the first 160 participants of the ongoing ImmuneRACE study and from 1,254 subjects provided by 6 global collaborators. Sample metadata almost always included a de-identified subject ID, COVID-19 status, age in years and sex. HLA class I and class II types, where available, came from metadata supplied by the sample provider rather than from assay-based typing. Here is what the overall study found, with its caveats: Clinical and demographic metadata were provided uncurated, with the amount varying by source and participant.

TCRbeta CDR3 regions were amplified from genomic DNA using the immunoSEQ Assay, a bias-controlled multiplex PCR. Concerning the study's data processing: Nucleated cell counts per sample were estimated from amplification of reference gene primers within the assay. To quantify the absolute abundance of each unique TCRbeta CDR3 rearrangement, sequence reads were collapsed and filtered. Productive Simpson clonality was computed per sample as the square root of Simpson's diversity index over productive rearrangements. The clones in this table, taken by TCRdb from immuneACCESS, are in-frame only. Not every clone is retained; where verified, under half of the shortfall comes from an unresolved V gene, and the cause of the rest is unknown. V, J and clone size derive from that table, while D and trimming were established from the DNA sequence. For this sample the table gives tens of thousands of clones, of which around 83% were detected only once. The top ten constitute around 7% of the sample.

One collaborating source in Seattle enrolled patients while the patients were actively infected and followed the patients over time throughout the course of disease. The collaborating institutions used their own protocols to collect whole blood in K2EDTA tubes. For TCRbeta analysis, collaborator samples were shipped as frozen whole blood, as isolated PBMCs, or as DNA extracted from either sample type. The receptor comes from a man younger than 45 with COVID-19, enrolled during active disease. The rearranged chain carries TRBV19 and TRBJ2-2, with 12 bases in between that match TRBD1. The sequenced material came from peripheral blood. CDR3 reads: CASSISGTGGLIGELFF. The base sequence is TGTGCCAGTAGTATATCCGGGACAGGGGGCTTGATCGGGGAGCTGTTTTTT.